Listed below are T cell receptor beta chains from one sample, sequenced in a study of blood T cell repertoires in COVID-19. Repertoires were generated with immunoSEQ multiplex PCR, while TCRdb's copy carries only in-frame clones and drops some. The data hold approximately 160,000 clones, with around 84% observed a single time. The sample comprised peripheral blood. These receptors were collected from a woman aged 60-70 years with COVID-19, enrolled during active disease. Both conserved end residues are part of each CDR3.

J,V,length,CDR3
TRBJ2-3,TRBV6-5,15,CASSRTSVGTDTQYF
TRBJ1-1,TRBV5-6,15,CASSVGQIMNTEAFF
TRBJ1-1,TRBV5-1,12,CASSLVAHEAFF
TRBJ1-1,TRBV15,15,CATSDRVGSPTEAFF
TRBJ1-1,TRBV19,13,CASSALGQGEAFF
TRBJ2-3,TRBV9,13,CASSVGRDRTQYF
TRBJ2-7,TRBV29-1,12,CSVRTVGHEQYF
TRBJ1-1,TRBV19,15,CASSISGNRVTEAFF
TRBJ1-1,TRBV7-8,15,CASSSNPRSGTEAFF
TRBJ1-6,TRBV6-5,14,CASSRDRVNSPLHF